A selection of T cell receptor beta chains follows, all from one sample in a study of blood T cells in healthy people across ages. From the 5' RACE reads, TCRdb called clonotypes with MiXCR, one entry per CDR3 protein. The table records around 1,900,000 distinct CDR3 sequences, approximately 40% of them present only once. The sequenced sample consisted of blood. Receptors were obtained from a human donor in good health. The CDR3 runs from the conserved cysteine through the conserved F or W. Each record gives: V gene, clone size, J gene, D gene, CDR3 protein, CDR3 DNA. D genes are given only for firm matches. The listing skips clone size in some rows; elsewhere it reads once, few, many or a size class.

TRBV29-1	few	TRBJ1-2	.	CSVADSSYGYTF	TGCAGCGTTGCGGACAGCAGCTATGGCTACACCTTC
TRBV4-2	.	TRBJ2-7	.	CASSQKTGSPYEQYF	TGTGCCAGCAGCCAAAAGACAGGTTCACCCTACGAGCAGTACTTC
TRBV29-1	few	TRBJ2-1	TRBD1	CSTSGQGSEGSQFF	TGCAGCACCTCGGGACAGGGATCTGAAGGTTCGCAGTTCTTC
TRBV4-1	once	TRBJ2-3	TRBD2	CASSQVLSMRGGLDTQYF	TGCGCCAGCAGCCAAGTTCTTTCTATGCGGGGGGGCCTAGATACGCAGTATTTT
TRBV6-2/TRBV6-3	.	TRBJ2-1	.	CASSYGSREQFF	TGTGCCAGCAGTTACGGCTCACGGGAGCAGTTCTTC
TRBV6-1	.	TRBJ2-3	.	CASTEPSDTQYF	TGTGCCAGCACGGAGCCTTCAGATACGCAGTATTTT
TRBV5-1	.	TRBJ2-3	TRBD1	CASSYHDRATDTQYF	TGCGCCAGCAGCTATCACGACAGGGCGACAGATACGCAGTATTTT
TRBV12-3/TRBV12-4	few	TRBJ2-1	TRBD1	CASSFVVDRGDNEQFF	TGTGCCAGCAGTTTCGTAGTGGACAGGGGCGACAATGAGCAGTTCTTC
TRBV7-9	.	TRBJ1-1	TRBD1	CASSFNSPGQENTEAFF	TGTGCCAGCAGCTTTAACTCTCCGGGACAGGAGAACACTGAAGCTTTCTTT
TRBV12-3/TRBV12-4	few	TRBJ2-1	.	CASSLLDRDPYNEQFF	TGTGCCAGCAGTTTGCTGGACCGCGACCCGTACAATGAGCAGTTCTTC
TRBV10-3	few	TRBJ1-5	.	CAISTTQSNQPQHF	TGTGCCATTAGCACGACACAAAGCAATCAGCCCCAGCATTTT
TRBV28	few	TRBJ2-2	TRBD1	CASSPQGADEDTGELFF	TGTGCCAGCAGTCCACAGGGGGCGGATGAGGACACCGGGGAGCTGTTTTTT
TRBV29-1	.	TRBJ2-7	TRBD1	CSVEDRDSPYEQYF	TGCAGCGTTGAAGATCGGGACAGTCCCTACGAGCAGTACTTC
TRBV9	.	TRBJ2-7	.	CASGRQEGGEQYF	TGTGCCAGCGGAAGACAAGAAGGGGGCGAGCAGTACTTC
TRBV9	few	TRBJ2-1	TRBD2	CASSVAISGVRGAEQFF	TGTGCCAGCAGCGTAGCGATTAGCGGGGTGCGGGGGGCTGAGCAGTTCTTC
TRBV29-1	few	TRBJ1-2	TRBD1	CSVAGQEAYGYTF	TGCAGCGTTGCCGGACAGGAAGCCTATGGCTACACCTTC
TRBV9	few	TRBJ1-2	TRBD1	CASSAGAGTGGLGYTF	TGTGCCAGCAGCGCCGGAGCCGGGACAGGAGGTCTAGGCTACACCTTC
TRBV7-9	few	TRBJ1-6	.	CASSLPGPNSPLHF	TGTGCCAGCAGCTTGCCGGGACCTAATTCACCCCTCCACTTT
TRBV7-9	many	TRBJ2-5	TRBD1	CASSLATGYQETQYF	TGTGCCAGCAGCTTAGCGACAGGGTACCAAGAGACCCAGTACTTC
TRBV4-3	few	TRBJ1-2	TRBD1	CASSREQGNYGYTF	TGCGCCAGCAGCCGCGAACAGGGGAACTATGGCTACACCTTC
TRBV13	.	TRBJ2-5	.	CASSHYTTRGTQYF	TGTGCCAGCAGCCATTATACGACAAGGGGGACCCAGTACTTC
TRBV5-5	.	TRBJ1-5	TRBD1	CASSSGGQDVKEPQHF	TGTGCCAGCAGCTCCGGAGGACAGGACGTCAAGGAGCCCCAGCATTTT
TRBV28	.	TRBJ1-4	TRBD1	CASSPQQGAREKLFF	TGTGCCAGCAGTCCCCAACAGGGGGCGCGTGAAAAACTGTTTTTT
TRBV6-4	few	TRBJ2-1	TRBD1	CASPRPDRGEAPSFHDEQFF	TGTGCCAGCCCAAGGCCAGACAGGGGGGAAGCCCCAAGCTTCCACGACGAGCAGTTCTTC